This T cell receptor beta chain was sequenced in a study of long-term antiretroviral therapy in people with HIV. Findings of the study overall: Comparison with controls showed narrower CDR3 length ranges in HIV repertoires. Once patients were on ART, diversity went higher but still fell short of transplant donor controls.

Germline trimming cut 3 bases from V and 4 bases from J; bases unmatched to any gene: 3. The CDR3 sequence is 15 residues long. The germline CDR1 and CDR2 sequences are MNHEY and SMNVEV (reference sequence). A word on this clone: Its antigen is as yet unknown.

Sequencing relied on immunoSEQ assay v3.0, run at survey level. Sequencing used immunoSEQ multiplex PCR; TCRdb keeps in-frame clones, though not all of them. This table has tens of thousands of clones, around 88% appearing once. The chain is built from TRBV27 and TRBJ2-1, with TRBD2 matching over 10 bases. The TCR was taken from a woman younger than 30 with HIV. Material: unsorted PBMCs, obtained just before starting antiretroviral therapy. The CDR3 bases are TGTGCCAGCAGTTTTGTAGCGGGAGGATACAATGAGCAGTTCTTC. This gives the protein CASSFVAGGYNEQFF.